One sample yielded the 11 T cell receptor beta chains listed below, sequenced in a study of shared clonotypes between healthy human individuals. The protocol was immunoSEQ multiplex PCR, while the TCRdb copy is restricted to in-frame clones and leaves out a portion. The sample lists just under 95,000 clones; approximately 75% were seen once. The sample consisted of memory CD8+ T cells sorted from blood. Sample subset: CD45RO+ cells pooled with CCR7-negative TemRA cells. The receptors originated from a man aged 25-40 years in good health.

V and J are TRBV23-1 and TRBJ2-7, with 8 bases that match TRBD1. TRBV23-1 is designated an ORF whose function remains uncertain. J lost 2 bases, V lost 2 bases, and 11 bases had no gene match. CDR3 length: 17 residues. For the CDR3, the DNA is TGCGCCAGCAGTCAAGACGTCCGGGACAGGTCGACCTACGAGCAGTACTTC. It codes for CASSQDVRDRSTYEQYF.

The rearrangement joins TRBV30 to TRBJ1-5, with a tentative D call TRBD1 (6 bases). This CDR3 is built from 13 residues. V lost 1 base and J 5 bases, leaving 9 bases between the germline ends. Germline CDR1 GTSNPN, CDR2 SVGIG (reference sequence). The CDR3 nucleotides read TGTGCCTGGAGTGAACAGGGAGATCAGCCCCAGCATTTT. Encoded protein: CAWSEQGDQPQHF.

This clone was picked up a small number of times. V usage is TRBV14 and J usage is TRBJ2-7; unclear D gene. CDR1 and CDR2 from the germline V gene are SGHDN and FVKESK. Trimming took off 4 bases at V and 4 bases at J, with 8 bases between the two ends. CDR3 length: 12 residues. The CDR3: CASSPRTYEQYF. The CDR3 DNA sequence: TGTGCCAGCAGCCCCCGGACGTACGAGCAGTACTTC.

The chain combines TRBV6-5 with TRBJ2-1; D call uncertain. Trimming took 0 bases from V and 8 from J, leaving 8 bases between them. The CDR3 is 13 residues long. Germline CDR1 MNHEY, CDR2 SVGAGI. For the CDR3, the DNA is TGTGCCAGCAGTTACTCGGGTGCGTATGAGCAGTTCTTC. Its translation: CASSYSGAYEQFF.

This clone occurred many times. The chain is built from TRBV4-2 and TRBJ2-7; possibly TRBD1 for D (6 bases). The germline V gene has CDR1 LGHNA and CDR2 YNFKEQ. The CDR3 consists of 15 residues. V was clipped by 1 base and J by 2 bases, with 12 bases between them. The CDR3 is CASSQGATGPYEQYF. In nucleotides, the CDR3 is TGTGCCAGCAGCCAAGGCGCGACAGGCCCCTACGAGCAGTACTTC.

The chain is built from TRBV30 and TRBJ1-5, with D possibly matching TRBD1 (5 bases). Germline values: CDR1 GTSNPN, CDR2 SVGIG (reference sequence). V was clipped by 2 bases and J by 4 bases, with 9 bases between them. The CDR3 consists of 13 residues. This CDR3 is CAWSKDINQPQHF. The DNA of the CDR3 is TGTGCCTGGAGTAAGGACATAAATCAGCCCCAGCATTTT.

In its sample, this clone was seen once. The chain uses TRBV7-2 and TRBJ2-3, with D unresolved. V lost 4 bases and J lost 3, with 2 bases in between. Germline-derived CDR1 and CDR2 are SGHTA and FQGNSA. CDR3 length: 11 residues. The CDR3: CASSYTDTQYF. CDR3 coding DNA: TGTGCCAGCAGCTATACAGATACGCAGTATTTT.

This clone appeared a single time. The V call is TRBV28, the J call TRBJ2-1, with D possibly matching TRBD2 (6 bases). Trimming stripped 1 base from V and 0 bases from J, with 22 bases between. CDR3 length equals 20 residues. Germline V lookup: CDR1 MDHEN, CDR2 SYDVKM. The CDR3 loop reads CASSLYSRGTPQSSYNEQFF. CDR3 in DNA: TGTGCCAGCAGTTTATATTCCCGGGGGACCCCCCAAAGCTCCTACAATGAGCAGTTCTTC.

This clone appeared a few times. The chain links TRBV6-4 to TRBJ2-3; TRBD2 agrees at 8 bases. This CDR3 spans 16 amino acids. V lost 5 bases, J lost 0 bases, and 7 bases stayed unmatched. Germline V gives CDR1 MRHNA, CDR2 SNTAGT. The CDR3 region is CASSHTSGESTDTQYF. Written as DNA, the CDR3 is TGTGCCAGCAGTCACACTAGCGGCGAAAGCACAGATACGCAGTATTTT.

This clone was observed a single time. The chain carries TRBV19 and TRBJ2-1; D call uncertain. CDR1 and CDR2 (germline): LNHDA, SQIVND (reference sequence). V was clipped by 8 bases and J by 9 bases, with 20 bases between them. This CDR3 is 14 amino acids long. The CDR3 coding sequence is TGTGCCAGTCATGTTAACGGTGGGAAGTCTGAGCAGTTCTTC. This gives the protein CASHVNGGKSEQFF.

Of note for this clone: With only one base between it and a far larger clone, this is likely a read error. This specimen includes other DNA sequences encoding the same CDR3. The chain carries TRBV4-1 and TRBJ2-1; 10 nucleotides align to TRBD2. This CDR3 region has 15 residues. Per germline, CDR1 MGHRA and CDR2 YSYEKL. Here the CDR3 reads CASSIGLADNNEQFF. DNA of the CDR3: TGCGCTAGCAGTATAGGACTAGCGGATAACAATGAGCAGTTCTTC.